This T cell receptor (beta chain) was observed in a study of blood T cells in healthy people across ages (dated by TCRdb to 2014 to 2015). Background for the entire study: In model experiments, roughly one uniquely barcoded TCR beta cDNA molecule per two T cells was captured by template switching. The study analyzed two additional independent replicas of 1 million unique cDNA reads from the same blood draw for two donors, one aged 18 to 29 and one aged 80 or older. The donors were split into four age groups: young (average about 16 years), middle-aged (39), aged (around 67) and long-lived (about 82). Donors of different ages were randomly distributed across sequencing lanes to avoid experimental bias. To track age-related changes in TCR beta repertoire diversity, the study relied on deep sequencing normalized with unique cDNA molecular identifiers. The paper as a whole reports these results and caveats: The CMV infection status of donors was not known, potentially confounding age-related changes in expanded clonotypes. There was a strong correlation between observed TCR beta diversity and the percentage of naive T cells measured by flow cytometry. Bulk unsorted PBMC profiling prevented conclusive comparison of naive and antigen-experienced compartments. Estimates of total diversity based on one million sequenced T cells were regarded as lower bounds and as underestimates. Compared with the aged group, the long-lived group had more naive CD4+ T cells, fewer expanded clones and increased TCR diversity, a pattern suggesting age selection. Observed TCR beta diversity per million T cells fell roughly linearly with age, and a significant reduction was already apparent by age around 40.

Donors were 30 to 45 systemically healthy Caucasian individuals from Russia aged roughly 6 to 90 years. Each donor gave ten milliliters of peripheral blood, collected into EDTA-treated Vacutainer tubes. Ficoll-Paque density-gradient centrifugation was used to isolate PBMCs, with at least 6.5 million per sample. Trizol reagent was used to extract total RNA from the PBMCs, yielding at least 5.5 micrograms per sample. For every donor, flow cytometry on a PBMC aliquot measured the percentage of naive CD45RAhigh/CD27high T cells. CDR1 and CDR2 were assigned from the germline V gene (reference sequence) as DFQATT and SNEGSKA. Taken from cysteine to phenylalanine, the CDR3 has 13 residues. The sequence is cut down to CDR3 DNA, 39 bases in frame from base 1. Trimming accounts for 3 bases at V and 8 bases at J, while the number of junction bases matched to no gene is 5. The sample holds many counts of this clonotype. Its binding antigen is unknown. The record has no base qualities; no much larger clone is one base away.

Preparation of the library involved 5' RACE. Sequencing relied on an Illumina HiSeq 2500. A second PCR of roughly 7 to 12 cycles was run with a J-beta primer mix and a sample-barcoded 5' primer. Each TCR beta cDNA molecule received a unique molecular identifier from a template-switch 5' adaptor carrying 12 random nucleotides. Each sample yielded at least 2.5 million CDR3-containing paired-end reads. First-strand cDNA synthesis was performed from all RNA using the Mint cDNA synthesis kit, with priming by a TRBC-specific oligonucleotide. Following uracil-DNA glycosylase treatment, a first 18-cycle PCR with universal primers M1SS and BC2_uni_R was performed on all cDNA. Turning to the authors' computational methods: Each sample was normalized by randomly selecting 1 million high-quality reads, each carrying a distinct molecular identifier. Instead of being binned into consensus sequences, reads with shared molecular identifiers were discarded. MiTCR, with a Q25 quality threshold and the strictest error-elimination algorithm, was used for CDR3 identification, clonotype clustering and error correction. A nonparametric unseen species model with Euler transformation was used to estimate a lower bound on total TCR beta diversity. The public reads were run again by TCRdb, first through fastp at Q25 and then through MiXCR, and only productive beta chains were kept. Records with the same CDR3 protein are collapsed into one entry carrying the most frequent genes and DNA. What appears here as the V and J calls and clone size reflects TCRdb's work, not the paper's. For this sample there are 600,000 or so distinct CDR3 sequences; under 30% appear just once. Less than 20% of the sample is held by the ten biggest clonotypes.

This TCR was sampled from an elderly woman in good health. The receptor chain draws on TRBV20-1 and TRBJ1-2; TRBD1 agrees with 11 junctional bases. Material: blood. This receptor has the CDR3 CSASWTGGDGYTF. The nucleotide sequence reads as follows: TGCAGTGCTAGCTGGACAGGGGGCGACGGCTACACCTTC.